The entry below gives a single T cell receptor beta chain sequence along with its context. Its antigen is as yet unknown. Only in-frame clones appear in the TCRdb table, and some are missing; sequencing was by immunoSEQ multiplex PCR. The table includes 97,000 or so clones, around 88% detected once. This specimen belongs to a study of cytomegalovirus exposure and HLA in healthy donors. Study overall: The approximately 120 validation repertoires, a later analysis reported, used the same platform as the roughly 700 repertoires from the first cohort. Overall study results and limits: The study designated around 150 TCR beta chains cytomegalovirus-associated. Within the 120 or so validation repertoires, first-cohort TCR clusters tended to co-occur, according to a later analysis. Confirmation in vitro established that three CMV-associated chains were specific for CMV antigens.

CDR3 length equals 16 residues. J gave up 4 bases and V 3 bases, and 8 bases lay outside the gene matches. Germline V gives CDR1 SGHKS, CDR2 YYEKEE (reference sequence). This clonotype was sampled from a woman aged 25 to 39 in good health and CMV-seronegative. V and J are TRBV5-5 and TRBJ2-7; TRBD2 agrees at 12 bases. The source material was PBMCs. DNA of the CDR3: TGTGCCAGCAGCTCTCGGACTAGCGGGGACAGGTACGAGCAGTACTTC. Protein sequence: CASSSRTSGDRYEQYF.